This T cell receptor beta chain was sequenced during a study of T cells in Graves' hyperthyroidism and ophthalmopathy. CDR3 length equals 14 residues. Researchers amplified the TCR beta CDR3 regions from RNA transcripts. The TCR CDR3 was amplified in a first-round RT-PCR using the HTBI primer set. TCRdb used MiXCR to reprocess the multiplex PCR reads, holding one entry per CDR3 protein. In the table there are more than 500,000 distinct CDR3 sequences, around 45% of which are singletons. Diagnoses were established using clinical symptoms, serum thyroxine and TRAb, thyroid ultrasound and orbital computed tomography. Concerning this clonotype itself: The antigen is not known.

Study outcomes and limitations: Among clonotypes expanded in thyroid above 0.001, most were also found in blood.

The chain carries TRBV12-1 and TRBJ2-7. TRBV12-1 is listed as a pseudogene. The sequenced material came from peripheral blood or thyroid tissue (not recorded which). The receptor was derived from an adult woman with Graves' disease, either hyperthyroidism or ophthalmopathy (not recorded which). CDR3 in amino acids: CASSSSKRVYEQYF. CDR3 sequence (DNA): TGTGCCAGCAGCAGTTCCAAGAGAGTCTACGAGCAGTACTTC.